The next 19 T cell receptor beta chains were all read from a single sample in a study of T cell changes during pregnancy in multiple sclerosis. Produced via immunoSEQ multiplex PCR; TCRdb's table is partial and in-frame only. The sample lists some 93,000 clones, approximately 92% seen once, with 2% to 2.5% in the top ten. Source: peripheral blood, taken after pregnancy. Every receptor here comes from a female donor with multiple sclerosis, enrolled in a pregnancy study.

The chain recombines TRBV4-1 with TRBJ1-2; possible D gene TRBD1, 6 bases. The CDR3 runs to 16 residues. Trimming cost V 0 bases and J 4 bases, with 15 bases left between them. Germline CDR1 is MGHRA and CDR2 is YSYEKL. CDR3 protein: CASSQETQGLGYGYTF. CDR3 coding DNA: TGCGCCAGCAGCCAAGAAACCCAGGGGCTTGGCTATGGCTACACCTTC.

The chain is built from TRBV5-1 and TRBJ1-2; perhaps TRBD1 as D (5 bases). The CDR3 totals 17 residues. Germline CDR1 reads SGHRS; CDR2 reads YFSETQ. V was pared by 3 bases and J by 9 bases, with 27 bases between. The DNA for the CDR3 is TGCGCCAGCAGCTCTCGACTAGGTGCCAGGGACGAGGGGAGCTACACCTTC. This translates into CASSSRLGARDEGSYTF.

The rearrangement uses TRBV18 and TRBJ2-1; D is possibly TRBD1 (5 bases). Trimming took off 3 bases at V and 4 bases at J, with 16 bases between the two ends. The germline V gene has CDR1 KGHSH and CDR2 LQKENI. This CDR3 has 16 amino acids. As DNA, the CDR3 is TGTGCCAGCTCACCGTTCGAACCACAGGTGTACAATGAGCAGTTCTTC. This translates into CASSPFEPQVYNEQFF. Full variable domain (rest looked up from reference TRBV18 and TRBJ2-1): NAGVMQNPRHLVRRRGQEARLRCSPMKGHSHVYWYRQLPEEGLKFMVYLQKENIIDESGMPKERFSAEFPKEGPSILRIQQVVRGDSAAYFCASSPFEPQVYNEQFFGPGTRLTVL.

This clone was observed once. The rearrangement joins TRBV5-1 to TRBJ2-1; 12 bases line up with TRBD2. The CDR3 is made up of 17 amino acids. Germline V gives CDR1 SGHRS, CDR2 YFSETQ. The V gene end was trimmed by 3 bases and the J gene end by 8 bases; junction bases not matched to a gene: 12. Here the CDR3 DNA reads TGCGCCAGCAGCTGGTGGGCTAGCGGGAGGGTGAGCGATGAGCAGTTCTTC. Encoded protein: CASSWWASGRVSDEQFF.

The chain is built from TRBV6-1 and TRBJ2-7; TRBD1 is a possible D gene (5 bases). The CDR3 length is 12 residues. V was trimmed by 3 bases and J by 5 bases, leaving 8 bases between them. The germline gives CDR1 MNHNS, CDR2 SASEGT. The CDR3 DNA follows: TGTGCCAGCAGTGAGCAGGGTAACGAGCAGTACTTC. It yields the protein CASSEQGNEQYF.

This clone was seen only once. This chain uses TRBV19 with TRBJ1-6; 8 bases are shared with TRBD1. V dropped 6 bases and J dropped 7; count of bases not matched to a gene: 5. Per germline, CDR1 LNHDA and CDR2 SQIVND (reference sequence). The CDR3 runs to 14 residues. The CDR3 loop is CASRTGTGNSPLHF. Here the CDR3 DNA reads TGTGCCAGTAGGACCGGGACAGGAAATTCACCCCTCCACTTT.

The rearrangement uses TRBV13 and TRBJ1-1, with TRBD1 as a possible D gene (6 bases). The germline V gene encodes CDR1 PRHDT and CDR2 FYEKMQ (reference sequence). Between the trimmed V and J ends, which lost 6 bases and 4 bases, there was a span of 15 bases. This CDR3 comprises 14 residues. CDR3 protein: CASRDSGAVTEAFF. The CDR3 DNA sequence: TGTGCCAGCAGGGACTCAGGGGCTGTCACTGAAGCTTTCTTT.

J is TRBJ2-7 and V is TRBV14; TRBD2 matches at 7 bases. After removal of 0 bases from V and 3 bases from J, the junction contained 14 bases not matched to a gene. Germline V gives CDR1 SGHDN, CDR2 FVKESK. CDR3 size: 18 residues. The CDR3 sequence is CASSQDSLASGSFYEQYF. The CDR3 bases are TGTGCCAGCAGCCAAGATTCTTTAGCTAGCGGAAGCTTCTACGAGCAGTACTTC. Combining the CDR3 with reference TRBV14 and TRBJ2-7 gives the whole variable domain EAGVTQFPSHSVIEKGQTVTLRCDPISGHDNLYWYRRVMGKEIKFLLHFVKESKQDESGMPNNRFLAERTGGTYSTLKVQPAELEDSGVYFCASSQDSLASGSFYEQYFGPGTRLTVT.

This chain links TRBV11-2 with TRBJ2-7; 8 nucleotides align to TRBD2. CDR1 and CDR2 from the germline V gene are SGHAT and FQNNGV. V dropped 2 bases and J dropped 2; count of bases not matched to a gene: 2. There are 14 residues in the CDR3. The CDR3 region has the DNA TGTGCCAGCAGCTTAACGGGGGGGGCCTACGAGCAGTACTTC. Protein: CASSLTGGAYEQYF. The whole variable domain, filled in from reference TRBV11-2 and TRBJ2-7, reads EAGVAQSPRYKIIEKRQSVAFWCNPISGHATLYWYQQILGQGPKLLIQFQNNGVVDDSQLPKDRFSAERLKGVDSTLKIQPAKLEDSAVYLCASSLTGGAYEQYFGPGTRLTVT.

This clone was seen a single time. J is TRBJ2-1 and V is TRBV7-8; 9 bases match TRBD1. The CDR3 loop spans 16 amino acids. Losses at the gene ends were 1 base for V and 7 bases for J; bases not matched to a gene: 8. In germline, CDR1 is SGHVS, CDR2 FQNEAQ. Here the CDR3 reads CASSLGGTGMENEQFF. DNA of the CDR3: TGTGCCAGCAGCTTAGGAGGGACAGGGATGGAAAATGAGCAGTTCTTC. Drawing the rest from reference TRBV7-8 and TRBJ2-1, the complete variable domain is GAGVSQSPRYKVAKRGQDVALRCDPISGHVSLFWYQQALGQGPEFLTYFQNEAQLDKSGLPSDRFFAERPEGSVSTLKIQRTQQEDSAVYLCASSLGGTGMENEQFFGPGTRLTVL.

CDR3 amino acids: CASSLYGDLNQPQHF. Written as DNA, the CDR3 is TGTGCCAGCAGCTTGTACGGGGATCTCAATCAGCCCCAGCATTTT. The chain couples TRBV5-6 to TRBJ1-5; D gene uncertain. This CDR3 is built from 15 residues. The germline CDR1 and CDR2 sequences are SGHDT and YYEEEE. Trimming removed 1 base from V and 3 bases from J, with 11 bases in between.

The rearrangement links TRBV30 to TRBJ2-7, with D maybe TRBD2 (6 bases). Per germline, CDR1 GTSNPN and CDR2 SVGIG (reference sequence). V lost 3 bases, J lost 0 bases, and 12 bases lay in between. The CDR3 sequence is 14 residues long. CDR3 coding DNA: TGTGCCTGGAGGCCACTAGCCCGCTCCTACGAGCAGTACTTC. Translated, it gives CAWRPLARSYEQYF.

This chain joins TRBV10-1 and TRBJ1-3, with a tentative D call TRBD1 (5 bases). The CDR3 consists of 21 residues. Looked up from germline, CDR1 is WNHNN and CDR2 is SYGVQD (reference sequence). V was pared by 5 bases and J by 3 bases, with 32 bases between. The CDR3 DNA reads as TGCGCCAGCAGTAATATTCCGGGCTGCCAGTTTTTTACGGGACTTGGAAACACCATATATTTT. This gives the protein CASSNIPGCQFFTGLGNTIYF.

V and J are TRBV27 and TRBJ1-5; a weak D match, TRBD1 (5 bases). V shed 10 bases and J shed 0 bases, with 13 bases lying between them. This CDR3 has 14 residues. Per germline, CDR1 MNHEY and CDR2 SMNVEV (reference sequence). The CDR3 coding sequence is TGTGCCATCCGTTCAGGGTATAGCAATCAGCCCCAGCATTTT. Translated: CAIRSGYSNQPQHF.

The chain uses TRBV5-1 and TRBJ2-5; TRBD1 might be the D (6 bases). V shed 0 bases and J shed 5 bases, with 11 bases lying between them. The germline gives CDR1 SGHRS, CDR2 YFSETQ. The CDR3 has 14 amino acids. For the CDR3, the DNA is TGCGCCAGCAGCTTGGACAGGGTGATGGAGACCCAGTACTTC. The encoded protein is CASSLDRVMETQYF.

This clone appeared a few times. The V gene is TRBV12-5, the J gene TRBJ1-2; 7 positions agree with TRBD1. Trimming cost V 4 bases and J 7 bases; bases outside gene matches: 9. CDR1 is LGHNT and CDR2 is FRNRAP in the germline V gene. The CDR3 runs to 14 residues. CDR3 in amino acids: CASGSLHRGGGYTF. DNA of the CDR3: TGTGCTAGTGGTTCCCTCCACAGGGGCGGTGGCTACACCTTC. Variable domain in full (rest from reference TRBV12-5 and TRBJ1-2): DARVTQTPRHKVTEMGQEVTMRCQPILGHNTVFWYRQTMMQGLELLAYFRNRAPLDDSGMPKDRFSAEMPDATLATLKIQPSEPRDSAVYFCASGSLHRGGGYTFGSGTRLTVV.

The chain couples TRBV7-3 to TRBJ2-5; possible D gene TRBD2, 5 bases. Germline assignment: CDR1 SGHTA and CDR2 FQGTGA. There are 15 residues in the CDR3. With 0 bases removed from V and 2 bases from J, the gap between germline ends came to 10 bases. CDR3 region: CASSLTGSPQETQYF. The CDR3 DNA reads as TGTGCCAGCAGCTTAACAGGGAGCCCTCAAGAGACCCAGTACTTC.

The V and J genes are TRBV6-5 and TRBJ1-1; D not certain. The germline CDR1 and CDR2 sequences are MNHEY and SVGAGI. There are 13 residues in the CDR3. V was pared by 8 bases and J by 1 base, with 11 bases between. The chain's CDR3 is CASYEQRNTEAFF. CDR3 bases: TGTGCCAGCTACGAACAGAGGAACACTGAAGCTTTCTTT.

The chain employs TRBV18 and TRBJ2-2, with 9 bases identical to TRBD1. Trimming at V came to 3 bases and at J to 6 bases, leaving 8 bases not matched to a gene. Germline values: CDR1 KGHSH, CDR2 LQKENI. The CDR3 covers 16 residues. The CDR3 here is CASSPGQGRNAGELFF. Here the CDR3 DNA reads TGTGCCAGCTCACCGGGACAGGGAAGAAATGCCGGGGAGCTGTTTTTT. Full variable domain (remainder filled in from reference TRBV18 and TRBJ2-2): NAGVMQNPRHLVRRRGQEARLRCSPMKGHSHVYWYRQLPEEGLKFMVYLQKENIIDESGMPKERFSAEFPKEGPSILRIQQVVRGDSAAYFCASSPGQGRNAGELFFGEGSRLTVL.